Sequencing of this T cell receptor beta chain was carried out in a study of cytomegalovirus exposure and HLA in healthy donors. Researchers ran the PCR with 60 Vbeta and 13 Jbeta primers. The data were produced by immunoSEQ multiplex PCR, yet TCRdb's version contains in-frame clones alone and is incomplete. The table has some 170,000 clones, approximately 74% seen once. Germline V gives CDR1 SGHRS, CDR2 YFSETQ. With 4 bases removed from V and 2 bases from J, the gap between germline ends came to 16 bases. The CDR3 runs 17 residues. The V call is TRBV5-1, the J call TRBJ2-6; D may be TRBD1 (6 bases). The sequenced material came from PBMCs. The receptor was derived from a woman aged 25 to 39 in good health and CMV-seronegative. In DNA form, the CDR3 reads TGCGCCAGCAGCGGTCAAGGGGGATTCCCTGGGGCCAACGTCCTGACTTTC. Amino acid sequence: CASSGQGGFPGANVLTF.